The rows below give T cell receptor beta chains drawn from one sample of a study of blood T cell repertoires in COVID-19. Method: immunoSEQ multiplex PCR; TCRdb's copy keeps in-frame clones and lacks some. The sample has approximately 190,000 clones; 70% to 90% are singletons. Sequencing used peripheral blood. These TCRs come from a woman aged 35 to 49 who had recovered from COVID-19. The CDR3 runs from the conserved cysteine through the conserved F or W. A D gene is named only where the DNA matches it firmly. Part of the rows lack a size; the others show once, few, many or a class for expanded clones.

d_call,clone_size,v_call,j_call,cdr3_nt,cdr3_aa
TRBD2,NA,TRBV11-2,TRBJ2-3,TGTGCCAGCAGCTTAGGGAGGGAGGGAGATACGCAGTATTTT,CASSLGREGDTQYF
NA,NA,TRBV4-3,TRBJ2-6,TGCGCCAGCAGCCAAGATCACGGGGCTGGGGCCAACGTCCTGACTTTC,CASSQDHGAGANVLTF
TRBD1,NA,TRBV6-4,TRBJ2-7,TGTGCCAGCAGTTTAACAGGGGAGTCCGAGCAGTACTTC,CASSLTGESEQYF
NA,NA,TRBV28,TRBJ2-4,TGTGCCAGCAGTGTTACAGGACCTAGTGACATTCAGTACTTC,CASSVTGPSDIQYF
NA,NA,TRBV5-1,TRBJ2-2,TGCGCCAGCAGCTTGGTCGTAACCGGGGAGCTGTTTTTT,CASSLVVTGELFF
NA,NA,TRBV3-1/TRBV3-2,TRBJ1-1,TGTGCCAGCAGCCAGCGGGGAGGCACTGAAGCTTTCTTT,CASSQRGGTEAFF
NA,NA,TRBV4-1,TRBJ2-7,TGCGCCAGCAGCCAAGATCAGGCCTTCGTGGGACTGGGGAACGAGCAGTACTTC,CASSQDQAFVGLGNEQYF
NA,NA,TRBV27,TRBJ2-1,TGTGCCAGCAGTTTTGCCGGGAGTACCCACAATGAGCAGTTCTTC,CASSFAGSTHNEQFF
NA,NA,TRBV7-9,TRBJ2-1,TGTGCCAGCAGCTACAGGACCGACCGGGACAATGAGCAGTTCTTC,CASSYRTDRDNEQFF
TRBD1,NA,TRBV6-6,TRBJ1-4,TGTGCCAGCAGCTCCGGACAGGGGAAGAATGAAAAACTGTTTTTT,CASSSGQGKNEKLFF
NA,NA,TRBV27,TRBJ1-1,TGTGCCAGCAGTTTTGATCCGGGGAGCACTGAAGCTTTCTTT,CASSFDPGSTEAFF
NA,NA,TRBV2,TRBJ2-2,TGTGCCAGCAGTATACAGGGTACGGCCGGGGAGCTGTTTTTT,CASSIQGTAGELFF
NA,NA,TRBV6-2/TRBV6-3,TRBJ2-3,TGTGCCAGCAGTGGACGGGAGAGCACAGATACGCAGTATTTT,CASSGRESTDTQYF
TRBD1,NA,TRBV23-1,TRBJ2-5,TGCGCCAGCAGTCATTTGCGGACAGGGCTGGTGGAGACCCAGTACTTC,CASSHLRTGLVETQYF
NA,NA,TRBV20-1,TRBJ2-1,TGCAGTGCTACAGGGTATGAGCAGTTCTTC,CSATGYEQFF
NA,NA,TRBV28,TRBJ1-4,TGTGCCAGCAGTTTATTTTCAGCAACTAATGAAAAACTGTTTTTT,CASSLFSATNEKLFF
NA,NA,TRBV4-2,TRBJ2-2,TGTGCCAGCAGCCTGGGGGAGGCCGGGGAGCTGTTTTTT,CASSLGEAGELFF
TRBD2,NA,TRBV28,TRBJ2-7,TGTGCCAGCAGTTCCCAGAGCGGGGTATCCTACGAGCAGTACTTC,CASSSQSGVSYEQYF
NA,NA,TRBV7-9,TRBJ1-2,TGTGCCAGCAGCTTAATGGGGGGGACCTATGGCTACACCTTC,CASSLMGGTYGYTF
TRBD1,NA,TRBV12-5,TRBJ1-4,TGTGCTAGTGGTCTCGGACAGGGACATGAAAAACTGTTTTTT,CASGLGQGHEKLFF
TRBD2,NA,TRBV11-2,TRBJ2-1,TGTGCCAGCAGCTCCGGACTAGCGGCCGACAATGAGCAGTTCTTC,CASSSGLAADNEQFF
TRBD2,NA,TRBV5-4,TRBJ2-5,TGTGCCAGCAGCTTGGTAGGACTAGCGGGATTGGAGACCCAGTACTTC,CASSLVGLAGLETQYF
NA,NA,TRBV6-5,TRBJ1-4,TGTGCCAGCAGTTCCTTACTAGACGGTAATGAAAAACTGTTTTTT,CASSSLLDGNEKLFF
NA,once,TRBV24-1,TRBJ2-2,TGTGCCACCAGTGATGACACCGCGAACACCGGGGAGCTGTTTTTT,CATSDDTANTGELFF
TRBD1,once,TRBV3-1/TRBV3-2,TRBJ2-1,TGTGCCAGCAACGACAGGGGCGTTTACAATGAGCAGTTCTTC,CASNDRGVYNEQFF
NA,NA,TRBV28,TRBJ1-5,TGTGCCAGCACCAGCGGGGGGCTCAAGGGCAATCAGCCCCAGCATTTT,CASTSGGLKGNQPQHF
TRBD1,NA,TRBV27,TRBJ2-7,TGTGCCAGCAGTTTGCAGGCAGGGGGCGAGCAGTACTTC,CASSLQAGGEQYF
NA,NA,TRBV7-9,TRBJ2-5,TGTGCCAGCAGCATATCACGACAGTACCAAGAGACCCAGTACTTC,CASSISRQYQETQYF
TRBD2,NA,TRBV7-9,TRBJ2-1,TGTGCCAGCAGAGAGGGGGCGGGACTAGCGTCTTACAATGAGCAGTTCTTC,CASREGAGLASYNEQFF
NA,NA,TRBV11-3,TRBJ2-3,TGTGCCAGCAGCGGATGGACACCGACGGACACAGATACGCAGTATTTT,CASSGWTPTDTDTQYF
NA,NA,TRBV27,TRBJ1-3,TGTGCCAGCAGTCCTCAAACGGGGGGGGTGGAAAACACCATATATTTT,CASSPQTGGVENTIYF
TRBD1,NA,TRBV28,TRBJ2-7,TGTGCCAGCAGTGACAGGGTCGAGCAGTACTTC,CASSDRVEQYF
TRBD1,NA,TRBV5-8,TRBJ2-1,TGTGCCAGCAGCACCGGGACAGGGGGGCGGACGGAGGACAATGAGCAGTTCTTC,CASSTGTGGRTEDNEQFF
TRBD1,once,TRBV18,TRBJ1-5,TGTGCCAGCTCACAGGACAGGCAGAGCAATCAGCCCCAGCATTTT,CASSQDRQSNQPQHF
NA,NA,TRBV18,TRBJ2-3,TGTGCCAGCTCACCAGGGCGTGAGCGGCTACATTGGAGGGGCACAGATACGCAGTATTTT,CASSPGRERLHWRGTDTQYF
TRBD2,NA,TRBV3-1/TRBV3-2,TRBJ2-1,TGTGCCAGCAGCCAATGGCCCGGGACTAGTTCCAATGAGCAGTTCTTC,CASSQWPGTSSNEQFF
NA,NA,TRBV28,TRBJ2-1,TGTGCCAGCAGGAGTAGCGGATCCTACAATGAGCAGTTCTTC,CASRSSGSYNEQFF
TRBD1,few,TRBV28,TRBJ1-5,TGTGCCAGCAGTTCACCACAGGGGGCGGGCAATCAGCCCCAGCATTTT,CASSSPQGAGNQPQHF
NA,NA,TRBV6-5,TRBJ1-1,TGTGCCAGCAGTTACTCCCTGAACGACAGGCCCACTGAAGCTTTCTTT,CASSYSLNDRPTEAFF